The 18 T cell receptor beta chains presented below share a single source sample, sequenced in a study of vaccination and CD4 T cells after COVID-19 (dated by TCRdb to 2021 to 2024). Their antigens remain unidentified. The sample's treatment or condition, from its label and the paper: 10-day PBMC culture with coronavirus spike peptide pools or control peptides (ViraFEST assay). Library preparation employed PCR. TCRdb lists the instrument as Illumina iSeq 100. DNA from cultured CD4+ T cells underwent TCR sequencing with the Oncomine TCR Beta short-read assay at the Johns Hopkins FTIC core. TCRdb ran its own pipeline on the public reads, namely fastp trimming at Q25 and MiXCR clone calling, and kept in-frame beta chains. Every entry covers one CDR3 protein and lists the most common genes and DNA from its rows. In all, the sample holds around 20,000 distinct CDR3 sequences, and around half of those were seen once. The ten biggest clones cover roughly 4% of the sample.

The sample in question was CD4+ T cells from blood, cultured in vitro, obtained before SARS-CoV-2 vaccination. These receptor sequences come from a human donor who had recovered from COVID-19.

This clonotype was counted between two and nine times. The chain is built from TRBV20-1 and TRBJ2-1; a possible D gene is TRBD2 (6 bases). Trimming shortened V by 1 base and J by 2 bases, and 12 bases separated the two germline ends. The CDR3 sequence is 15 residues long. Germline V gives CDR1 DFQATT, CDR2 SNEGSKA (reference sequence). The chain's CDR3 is CSARGTTLAYNEQFF. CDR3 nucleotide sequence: TGCAGTGCTAGAGGGACTACCCTAGCCTACAATGAGCAGTTCTTC.

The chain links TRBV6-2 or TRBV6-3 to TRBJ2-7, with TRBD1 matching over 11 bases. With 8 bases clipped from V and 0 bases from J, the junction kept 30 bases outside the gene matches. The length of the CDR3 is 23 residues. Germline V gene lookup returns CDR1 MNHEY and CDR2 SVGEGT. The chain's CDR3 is CASRGTENIPGQGEPRSSYEQYF. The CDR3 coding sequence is TGTGCCAGCCGTGGGACCGAAAACATCCCGGGACAGGGGGAGCCCCGGAGCTCCTACGAGCAGTACTTC.

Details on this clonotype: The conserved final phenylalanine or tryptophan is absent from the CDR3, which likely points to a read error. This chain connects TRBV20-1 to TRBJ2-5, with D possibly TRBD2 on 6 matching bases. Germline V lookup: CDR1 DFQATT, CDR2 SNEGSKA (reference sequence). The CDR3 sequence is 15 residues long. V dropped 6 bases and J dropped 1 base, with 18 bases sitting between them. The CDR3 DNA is TGCAGTGCCCTAGGCGGGGTGGTTTCCCAAGAGACCCAGTACTAC. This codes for CSALGGVVSQETQYY.

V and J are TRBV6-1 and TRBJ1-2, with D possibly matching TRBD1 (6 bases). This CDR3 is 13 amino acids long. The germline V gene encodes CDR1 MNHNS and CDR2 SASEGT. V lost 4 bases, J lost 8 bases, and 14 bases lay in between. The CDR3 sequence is CASSVTGSRGYTF. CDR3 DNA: TGTGCCAGCAGTGTTACAGGGTCTCGAGGCTACACCTTC.

The CDR3, as DNA: TGCAGTGCACACAGCGGTAATGAGCAGTTCTTC. Translation: CSAHSGNEQFF. The V call is TRBV20-1, the J call TRBJ2-1; TRBD2 might be the D (5 bases). V lost 6 bases and J 7 bases, leaving 10 bases between the germline ends. The germline V gene has CDR1 DFQATT and CDR2 SNEGSKA (reference sequence). This CDR3 comprises 11 residues.

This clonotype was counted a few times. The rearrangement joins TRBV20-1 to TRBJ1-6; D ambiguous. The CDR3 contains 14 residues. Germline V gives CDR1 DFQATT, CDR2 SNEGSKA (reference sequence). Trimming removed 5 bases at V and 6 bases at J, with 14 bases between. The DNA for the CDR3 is TGCAGTGCTGCGGGTCTCAGTACTAATTCACCCCTCCACTTT. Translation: CSAAGLSTNSPLHF.

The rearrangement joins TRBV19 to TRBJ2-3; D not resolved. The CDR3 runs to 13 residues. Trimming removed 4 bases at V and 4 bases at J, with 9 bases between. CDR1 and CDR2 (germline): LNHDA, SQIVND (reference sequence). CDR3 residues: CASSTPPADTQYF. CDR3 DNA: TGTGCCAGTAGTACCCCCCCCGCAGATACGCAGTATTTT.

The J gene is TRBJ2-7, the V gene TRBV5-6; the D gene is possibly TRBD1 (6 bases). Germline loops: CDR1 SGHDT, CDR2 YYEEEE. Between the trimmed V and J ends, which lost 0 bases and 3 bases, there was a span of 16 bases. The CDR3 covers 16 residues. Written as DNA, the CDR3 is TGTGCCAGCAGCTTGGCCACAGGGCCCCAGGACTACGAGCAGTACTTC. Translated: CASSLATGPQDYEQYF.

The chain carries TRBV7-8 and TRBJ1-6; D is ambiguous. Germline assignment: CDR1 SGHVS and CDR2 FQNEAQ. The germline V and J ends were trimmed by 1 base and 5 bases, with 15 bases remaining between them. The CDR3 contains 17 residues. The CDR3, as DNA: TGTGCCAGCAGCTTAGTCTTTCGGACGAAAAATAATTCACCCCTCCACTTT. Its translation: CASSLVFRTKNNSPLHF.

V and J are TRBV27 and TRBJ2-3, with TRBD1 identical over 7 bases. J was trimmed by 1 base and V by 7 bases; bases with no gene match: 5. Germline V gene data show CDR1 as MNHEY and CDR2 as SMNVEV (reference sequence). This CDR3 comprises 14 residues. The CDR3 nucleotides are TGTGCCAGCACCTCAGGGGGACGCACAGATACGCAGTATTTT. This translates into CASTSGGRTDTQYF.

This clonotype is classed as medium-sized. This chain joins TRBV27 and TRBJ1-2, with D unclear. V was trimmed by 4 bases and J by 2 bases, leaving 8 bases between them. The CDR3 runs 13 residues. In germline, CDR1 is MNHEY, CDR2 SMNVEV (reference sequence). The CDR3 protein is CASSSTGNYGYTF. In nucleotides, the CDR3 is TGTGCCAGCAGTTCTACCGGAAACTATGGCTACACCTTC.

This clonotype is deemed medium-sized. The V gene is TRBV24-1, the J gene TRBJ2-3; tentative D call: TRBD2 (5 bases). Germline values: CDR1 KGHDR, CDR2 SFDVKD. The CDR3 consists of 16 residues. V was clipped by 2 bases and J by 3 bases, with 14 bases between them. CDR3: CATSDSLGLATDTQYF. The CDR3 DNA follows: TGTGCCACCAGTGATTCCCTCGGGCTAGCTACAGATACGCAGTATTTT.

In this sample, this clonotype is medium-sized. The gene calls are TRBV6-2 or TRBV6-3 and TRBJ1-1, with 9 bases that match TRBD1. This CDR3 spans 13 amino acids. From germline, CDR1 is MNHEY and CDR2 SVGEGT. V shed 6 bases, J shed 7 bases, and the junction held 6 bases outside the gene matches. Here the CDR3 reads CASSRTGEIEAFF. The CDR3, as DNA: TGTGCCAGCAGCCGGACAGGGGAAATTGAAGCTTTCTTT.

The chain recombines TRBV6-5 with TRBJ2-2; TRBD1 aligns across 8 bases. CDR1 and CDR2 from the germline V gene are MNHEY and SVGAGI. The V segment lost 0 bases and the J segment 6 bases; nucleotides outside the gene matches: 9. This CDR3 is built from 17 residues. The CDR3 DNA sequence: TGTGCCAGCAGTTACTCATCAGGACAGGGCGGTCCCGGGGAGCTGTTTTTT. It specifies CASSYSSGQGGPGELFF.

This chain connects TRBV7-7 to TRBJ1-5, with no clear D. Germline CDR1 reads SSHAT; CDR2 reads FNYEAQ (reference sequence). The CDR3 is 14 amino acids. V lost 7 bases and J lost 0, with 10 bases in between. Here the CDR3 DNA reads TGTGCCAGCAACCTCCCTTATAGCAATCAGCCCCAGCATTTT. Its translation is CASNLPYSNQPQHF.

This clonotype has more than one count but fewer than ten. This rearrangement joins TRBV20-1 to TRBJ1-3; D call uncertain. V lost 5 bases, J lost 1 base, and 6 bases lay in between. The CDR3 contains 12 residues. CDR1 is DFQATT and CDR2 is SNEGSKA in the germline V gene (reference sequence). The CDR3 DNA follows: TGCAGTGCTGCGGCATCTGGAAACACCATATATTTT. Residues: CSAAASGNTIYF.

This CDR3 is CASSFYGDKRSNYGYTF. DNA for the CDR3: TGTGCCAGCAGCTTCTACGGAGACAAAAGGTCCAACTATGGCTACACCTTC. The chain is built from TRBV7-9 and TRBJ1-2, with D unresolved. With 3 bases removed from V and 2 bases from J, the gap between germline ends came to 19 bases. Germline V CDR1 and CDR2: SEHNR, FQNEAQ (reference sequence). The CDR3 covers 17 residues.

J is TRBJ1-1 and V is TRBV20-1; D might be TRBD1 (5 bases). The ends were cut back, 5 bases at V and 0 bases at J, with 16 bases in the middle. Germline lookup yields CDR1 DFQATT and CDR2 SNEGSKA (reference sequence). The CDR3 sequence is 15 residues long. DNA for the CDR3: TGCAGTGCTCAACCTCCACAGGCTATGAACACTGAAGCTTTCTTT. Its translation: CSAQPPQAMNTEAFF.